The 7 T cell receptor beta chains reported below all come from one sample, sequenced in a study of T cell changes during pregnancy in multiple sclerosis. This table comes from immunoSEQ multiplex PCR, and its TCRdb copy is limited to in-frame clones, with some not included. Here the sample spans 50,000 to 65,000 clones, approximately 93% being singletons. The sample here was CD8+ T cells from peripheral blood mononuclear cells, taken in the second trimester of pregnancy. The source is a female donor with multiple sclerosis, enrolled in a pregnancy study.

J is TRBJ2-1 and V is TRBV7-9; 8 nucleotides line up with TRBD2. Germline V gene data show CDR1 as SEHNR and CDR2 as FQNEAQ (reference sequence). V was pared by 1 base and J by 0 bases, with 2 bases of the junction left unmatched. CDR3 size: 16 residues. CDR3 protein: CASSLGSGSSYNEQFF. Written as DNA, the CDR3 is TGTGCCAGCAGCTTAGGAAGCGGGAGCTCCTACAATGAGCAGTTCTTC.

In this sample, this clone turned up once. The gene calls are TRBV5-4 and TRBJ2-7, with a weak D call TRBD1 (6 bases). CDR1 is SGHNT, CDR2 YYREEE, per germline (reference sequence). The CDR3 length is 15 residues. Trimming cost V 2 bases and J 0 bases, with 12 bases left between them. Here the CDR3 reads CASSLTGFSSYEQYF. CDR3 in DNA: TGTGCCAGCAGCTTAACAGGGTTTAGCTCCTACGAGCAGTACTTC.

The CDR3 sequence is CASSPLGAYEQYF. CDR3 bases: TGTGCCAGCAGCCCTTTAGGGGCCTACGAGCAGTACTTC. The chain has TRBV11-3 and TRBJ2-7; tentatively, D is TRBD1 (5 bases). This CDR3 contains 13 residues. Germline loops: CDR1 SGHNT, CDR2 YENEEA. V was shortened by 5 bases and J by 2 bases, with 10 bases between the two germline ends.

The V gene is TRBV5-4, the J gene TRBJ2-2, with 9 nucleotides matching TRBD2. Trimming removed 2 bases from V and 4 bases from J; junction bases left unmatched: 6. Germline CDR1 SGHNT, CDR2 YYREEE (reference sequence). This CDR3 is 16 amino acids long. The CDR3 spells CASSLIAGGPTGELFF. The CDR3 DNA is TGTGCCAGCAGCTTAATCGCGGGAGGGCCCACCGGGGAGCTGTTTTTT. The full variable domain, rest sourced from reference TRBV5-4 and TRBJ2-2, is ETGVTQSPTHLIKTRGQQVTLRCSSQSGHNTVSWYQQALGQGPQFIFQYYREEENGRGNFPPRFSGLQFPNYSSELNVNALELDDSALYLCASSLIAGGPTGELFFGEGSRLTVL.

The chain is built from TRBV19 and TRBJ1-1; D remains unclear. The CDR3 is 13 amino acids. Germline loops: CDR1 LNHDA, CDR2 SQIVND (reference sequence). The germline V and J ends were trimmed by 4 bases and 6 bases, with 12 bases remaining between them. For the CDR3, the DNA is TGTGCCAGTAGTACATTCTCTATTTCTGAAGCTTTCTTT. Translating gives CASSTFSISEAFF. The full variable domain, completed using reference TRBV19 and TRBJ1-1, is DGGITQSPKYLFRKEGQNVTLSCEQNLNHDAMYWYRQDPGQGLRLIYYSQIVNDFQKGDIAEGYSVSREKKESFPLTVTSAQKNPTAFYLCASSTFSISEAFFGQGTRLTVV.

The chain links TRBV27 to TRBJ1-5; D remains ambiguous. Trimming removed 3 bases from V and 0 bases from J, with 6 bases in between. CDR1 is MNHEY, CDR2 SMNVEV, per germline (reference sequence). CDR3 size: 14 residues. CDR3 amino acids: CASSFMSSNQPQHF. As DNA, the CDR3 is TGTGCCAGCAGTTTCATGAGTAGCAATCAGCCCCAGCATTTT.

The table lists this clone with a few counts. This CDR3 reads CASSAGVGEPQHF. DNA for the CDR3: TGTGCCAGCAGTGCGGGGGTCGGGGAGCCCCAGCATTTT. J is TRBJ1-5 and V is TRBV2; D perhaps matches TRBD1 (5 bases). V lost 4 bases and J 8 bases, leaving 12 bases between the germline ends. CDR1 and CDR2 (germline): SNHLY, FYNNEI. This CDR3 spans 13 amino acids.